One and the same sample provided the 18 T cell receptor beta chains below, sequenced in a study of blood T cell repertoires in COVID-19. The data were produced by immunoSEQ multiplex PCR, yet TCRdb's version contains in-frame clones alone and is incomplete. This table holds roughly 100,000 clones, 85% to 90% found once. The sample was peripheral blood. The receptor set was obtained from a middle-aged man with acute or convalescent COVID-19.

The chain recombines TRBV27 with TRBJ2-1, with 7 nucleotides matching TRBD2. V lost 4 bases to trimming and J lost 2 bases; unmatched junction nucleotides: 5. The CDR3 has 15 residues. CDR1 MNHEY and CDR2 SMNVEV come from the germline V gene (reference sequence). This CDR3 is CASSWTRGPYNEQFF. Written as DNA, the CDR3 is TGTGCCAGCAGTTGGACTAGGGGACCCTACAATGAGCAGTTCTTC.

Here the CDR3 reads CASSVEVGRGEQYF. CDR3 sequence (DNA): TGTGCCAGCAGTGTCGAGGTCGGTCGAGGCGAGCAGTACTTC. V gene TRBV2 combines with J gene TRBJ2-7; D is undetermined. V lost 4 bases to trimming and J lost 6 bases, with 16 bases between them. This CDR3 has 14 amino acids. Looked up from germline, CDR1 is SNHLY and CDR2 is FYNNEI. Combining the CDR3 with reference TRBV2 and TRBJ2-7 gives the whole variable domain EPEVTQTPSHQVTQMGQEVILRCVPISNHLYFYWYRQILGQKVEFLVSFYNNEISEKSEIFDDQFSVERPDGSNFTLKIRSTKLEDSAMYFCASSVEVGRGEQYFGPGTRLTVT.

This clone has only one observation. The rearrangement links TRBV6-5 to TRBJ2-5; possible D gene TRBD1, 6 bases. The germline V gene encodes CDR1 MNHEY and CDR2 SVGAGI. V was trimmed by 7 bases and J by 0 bases, leaving 12 bases between them. This CDR3 has 14 residues. The CDR3 reads CASIIQGYQETQYF. For the CDR3, the DNA is TGTGCCAGCATCATACAGGGATACCAAGAGACCCAGTACTTC.

This chain links TRBV7-6 with TRBJ2-1; no reliable D call. Germline V gives CDR1 SGHVS, CDR2 FNYEAQ. The CDR3 covers 13 residues. The V gene lost 1 base and the J gene lost 3 bases, with 4 bases spanning the gap. The CDR3 DNA follows: TGTGCCAGCAGCTTAGAGAGCTACAATGAGCAGTTCTTC. This sequence encodes CASSLESYNEQFF.

The rearrangement uses TRBV9 and TRBJ2-1; TRBD1 agrees at 8 bases. With V trimmed by 4 bases and J by 3 bases, 12 bases remained unmatched. The CDR3 is made up of 17 amino acids. Germline V gene data show CDR1 as SGDLS and CDR2 as YYNGEE. The CDR3 coding sequence is TGTGCCAGCAGCCCCACGGGCGGACAGGGTGGCTACAATGAGCAGTTCTTC. It yields the protein CASSPTGGQGGYNEQFF.

The gene calls are TRBV27 and TRBJ1-2; the match to TRBD1 covers 9 bases. Germline CDR1 MNHEY, CDR2 SMNVEV (reference sequence). V lost 5 bases, J lost 5 bases, and 9 bases stayed unmatched. This CDR3 contains 15 residues. CDR3 in DNA: TGTGCCAGCAGTCTGACCGGGACAGGGATATATGGCTACACCTTC. This translates into CASSLTGTGIYGYTF.

This chain connects TRBV27 to TRBJ2-7, with 10 bases matching TRBD1. The CDR3 runs 14 residues. J lost 2 bases, V lost 7 bases, and 5 bases had no gene match. Germline V gene data show CDR1 as MNHEY and CDR2 as SMNVEV (reference sequence). The DNA for the CDR3 is TGTGCCAGCAAGGAGGGGACAGGGGCCTACGAGCAGTACTTC. Its protein product is CASKEGTGAYEQYF.

The chain joins TRBV6-4 to TRBJ1-2; TRBD1 aligns across 7 bases. V was pared by 3 bases and J by 0 bases, with 4 bases of the junction left unmatched. The CDR3 is 15 amino acids. Germline V gene data show CDR1 as MRHNA and CDR2 as SNTAGT. CDR3: CASSEQGTANYGYTF. As DNA, the CDR3 is TGTGCCAGCAGTGAACAGGGGACAGCTAACTATGGCTACACCTTC.

CDR3 sequence reads: CASSKGQGAVEQYF. DNA of the CDR3: TGTGCCAGCTCAAAGGGACAGGGGGCTGTCGAGCAGTACTTC. The chain combines TRBV18 with TRBJ2-7; 12 positions match TRBD1. The CDR3 runs to 14 residues. Germline V gene data show CDR1 as KGHSH and CDR2 as LQKENI. V lost 5 bases and J lost 6; bases outside the gene matches: 5. Full variable domain (missing parts from reference TRBV18 and TRBJ2-7): NAGVMQNPRHLVRRRGQEARLRCSPMKGHSHVYWYRQLPEEGLKFMVYLQKENIIDESGMPKERFSAEFPKEGPSILRIQQVVRGDSAAYFCASSKGQGAVEQYFGPGTRLTVT.

This clone was seen just once. The V call is TRBV29-1, the J call TRBJ2-7; 8 bases are shared with TRBD1. Looked up from germline, CDR1 is SQVTM and CDR2 is ANQGSEA. This CDR3 spans 13 amino acids. The V and J ends lost 6 bases and 3 bases, in that order; junction bases with no gene match: 7. The CDR3 loop is CSVVLGTGYEQYF. CDR3 coding DNA: TGCAGCGTGGTACTCGGGACAGGCTACGAGCAGTACTTC.

This rearrangement joins TRBV19 to TRBJ1-6, with D uncertain. Between the trimmed V and J ends, which lost 0 bases and 0 bases, there was a span of 6 bases. CDR3 length equals 16 residues. In germline, CDR1 is LNHDA, CDR2 SQIVND (reference sequence). CDR3 sequence: CASSIEGSSYNSPLHF. In DNA form, the CDR3 reads TGTGCCAGTAGTATAGAGGGGAGCTCCTATAATTCACCCCTCCACTTT. Full variable domain (outside the CDR3, taken from reference TRBV19 and TRBJ1-6): DGGITQSPKYLFRKEGQNVTLSCEQNLNHDAMYWYRQDPGQGLRLIYYSQIVNDFQKGDIAEGYSVSREKKESFPLTVTSAQKNPTAFYLCASSIEGSSYNSPLHFGNGTRLTVT.

V usage is TRBV24-1 and J usage is TRBJ2-1, with D possibly matching TRBD1 (6 bases). From germline, CDR1 is KGHDR and CDR2 SFDVKD. This CDR3 has 16 amino acids. The V gene lost 5 bases and the J gene lost 2 bases, with 15 bases spanning the gap. Written as DNA, the CDR3 is TGTGCCACCAGTGCGTCGTCTGGACAGCCCTACAATGAGCAGTTCTTC. Translating gives CATSASSGQPYNEQFF.

This chain links TRBV7-3 with TRBJ1-3; 8 nucleotides match TRBD1. CDR3 length equals 16 residues. Germline lookup yields CDR1 SGHTA and CDR2 FQGTGA. Losses at the gene ends were 6 bases for V and 0 bases for J; bases not matched to a gene: 7. CDR3 nucleotides: TGTGCCAGCAGTCCACAGGGGGGAAGCTCTGGAAACACCATATATTTT. As protein: CASSPQGGSSGNTIYF.

The chain has TRBV5-1 and TRBJ2-5; tentatively, D is TRBD1 (5 bases). Between the trimmed V and J ends, which lost 2 bases and 4 bases, there was a span of 12 bases. The CDR3 consists of 14 residues. Germline V gives CDR1 SGHRS, CDR2 YFSETQ. DNA for the CDR3: TGCGCCAGCAGCTTTTTAGGGGTGGGAGAGACCCAGTACTTC. This translates into CASSFLGVGETQYF.

The chain couples TRBV19 to TRBJ1-5; 8 nucleotides agree with TRBD1. This CDR3 region has 14 residues. CDR1 is LNHDA and CDR2 is SQIVND in the germline V gene (reference sequence). With 6 bases clipped from V and 6 bases from J, the junction kept 7 bases outside the gene matches. The CDR3 sequence: CASSPTGGGQPQHF. In DNA form, the CDR3 reads TGTGCCAGTAGCCCTACAGGGGGTGGTCAGCCCCAGCATTTT.

This rearrangement joins TRBV11-3 to TRBJ2-5; 7 bases map to TRBD1. The CDR3 spans 16 residues. The germline CDR1 and CDR2 sequences are SGHNT and YENEEA. Trimming took 2 bases from V and 3 from J; bases not matched to a gene: 9. The DNA of the CDR3 is TGTGCCAGCAGCTTACTCCGGGGTACAGGGGAAGAGACCCAGTACTTC. Translating it yields CASSLLRGTGEETQYF.

This rearrangement joins TRBV6-4 to TRBJ2-2; 8 bases are shared with TRBD1. CDR1 is MRHNA and CDR2 is SNTAGT in the germline V gene. CDR3 length: 15 residues. V was clipped by 6 bases and J by 3 bases; unmatched bases: 6. CDR3 DNA sequence: TGTGCCAGCAGGGCCACAGGGGGTGACACCGGGGAGCTGTTTTTT. As protein: CASRATGGDTGELFF.

The rearrangement joins TRBV27 to TRBJ2-1, with 12 bases identical to TRBD2. This CDR3 contains 16 residues. V lost 0 bases, J lost 8 bases, and 5 bases stayed unmatched. CDR1 is MNHEY and CDR2 is SMNVEV in the germline V gene (reference sequence). This CDR3 reads CASSLSRLAGAHEQFF. CDR3 sequence (DNA): TGTGCCAGCAGTTTATCGCGACTAGCGGGAGCCCATGAGCAGTTCTTC.